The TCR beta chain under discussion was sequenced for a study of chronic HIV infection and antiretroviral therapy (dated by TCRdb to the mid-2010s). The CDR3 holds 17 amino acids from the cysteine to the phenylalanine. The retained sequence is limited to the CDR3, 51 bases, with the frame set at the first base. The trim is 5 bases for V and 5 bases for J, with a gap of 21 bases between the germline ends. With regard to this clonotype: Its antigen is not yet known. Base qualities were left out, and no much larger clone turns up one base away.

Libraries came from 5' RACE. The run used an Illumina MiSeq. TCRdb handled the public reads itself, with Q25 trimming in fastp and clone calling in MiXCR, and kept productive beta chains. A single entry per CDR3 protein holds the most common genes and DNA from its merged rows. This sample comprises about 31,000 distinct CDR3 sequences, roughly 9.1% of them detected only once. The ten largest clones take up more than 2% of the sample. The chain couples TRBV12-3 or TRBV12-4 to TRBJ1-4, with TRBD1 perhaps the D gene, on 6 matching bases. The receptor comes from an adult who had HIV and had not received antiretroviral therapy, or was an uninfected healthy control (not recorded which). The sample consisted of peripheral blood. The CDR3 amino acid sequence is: CASSLTRGAAANEKLFF. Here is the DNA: TGTGCCAGCAGTCTCACCCGGGGGGCAGCAGCGAATGAAAAACTGTTTTTT.